Following are 30 T cell receptor beta chains from one sample sequenced in a study of shared T cell receptors in the human thymus. Some clones are missing from TCRdb's copy, which holds only in-frame ones; the method was immunoSEQ multiplex PCR. This sample has 500,000 to 750,000 clones, with roughly 90% found just once. These same records also appear under a second study, on human thymus T cells.

Material: thymocytes. These receptors were collected from a boy under three years old with a congenital heart defect.

The V and J genes are TRBV18 and TRBJ2-7; 7 bases line up with TRBD1. Trimming took 4 bases from V and 2 from J; bases not matched to a gene: 11. Germline V gene sequence: CDR1 KGHSH, CDR2 LQKENI. This CDR3 comprises 16 residues. The CDR3 region is CASSRGWTGATYEQYF. CDR3 DNA sequence: TGTGCCAGCTCACGGGGATGGACAGGTGCTACCTACGAGCAGTACTTC. Full variable domain (outside the CDR3, taken from reference TRBV18 and TRBJ2-7): NAGVMQNPRHLVRRRGQEARLRCSPMKGHSHVYWYRQLPEEGLKFMVYLQKENIIDESGMPKERFSAEFPKEGPSILRIQQVVRGDSAAYFCASSRGWTGATYEQYFGPGTRLTVT.

V and J are TRBV9 and TRBJ2-1, with TRBD1 matching over 10 bases. The CDR3 sequence is 17 residues long. Trimming took 4 bases from V and 0 from J; bases not matched to a gene: 7. CDR1 is SGDLS, CDR2 YYNGEE, per germline. The CDR3 DNA reads as TGTGCCAGCAGCCTTCGCGGGACAGGGGACTCCTACAATGAGCAGTTCTTC. Protein: CASSLRGTGDSYNEQFF.

The J gene is TRBJ2-1, the V gene TRBV9; tentatively, D is TRBD2 (5 bases). The CDR3 spans 17 residues. Per the germline V gene, CDR1 is SGDLS and CDR2 is YYNGEE. Trimming removed 0 bases from V and 2 bases from J, with 15 bases in between. As DNA, the CDR3 is TGTGCCAGCAGCGTAGGAATCAAGAGCGGAGCCTACAATGAGCAGTTCTTC. It translates to CASSVGIKSGAYNEQFF.

This clone has a handful of counts. The V gene is TRBV29-1, the J gene TRBJ2-3; 9 nucleotides line up with TRBD2. Germline V CDR1 and CDR2: SQVTM, ANQGSEA. The CDR3 consists of 13 residues. Losses at the gene ends were 4 bases for V and 4 bases for J; bases not matched to a gene: 3. DNA for the CDR3: TGCAGCGTTGGCGCGGGAGGGGCAGATACGCAGTATTTT. Translated, it gives CSVGAGGADTQYF.

The rearrangement joins TRBV29-1 to TRBJ1-1, with TRBD1 identical over 11 bases. Germline V gene sequence: CDR1 SQVTM, CDR2 ANQGSEA. The CDR3 is 15 amino acids. Losses at the gene ends were 6 bases for V and 5 bases for J; bases not matched to a gene: 11. CDR3: CSVAFGDRGLTEAFF. For the CDR3, the DNA is TGCAGCGTCGCCTTTGGGGACAGGGGGTTGACTGAAGCTTTCTTT.

The V and J genes are TRBV25-1 and TRBJ2-1; TRBD2 matches at 15 bases. V was clipped by 8 bases and J by 6 bases; unmatched bases: 5. CDR3 length: 15 residues. Germline CDR1 and CDR2: MGHDK and SYGVNS. CDR3 region: CASLPGLAGGNEQFF. CDR3 DNA sequence: TGTGCCAGCCTTCCGGGACTAGCGGGAGGCAATGAGCAGTTCTTC.

A remark on this clone: Within the sample, other DNA sequences also encode this same CDR3. The rearrangement links TRBV6-1 to TRBJ2-2; D might be TRBD2 (5 bases). CDR1 is MNHNS and CDR2 is SASEGT in the germline V gene. There are 15 residues in the CDR3. V was pared by 2 bases and J by 4 bases, with 11 bases between. The CDR3 is CASSESSGSTGELFF. The CDR3 DNA follows: TGTGCCAGCAGTGAATCCAGCGGATCCACCGGGGAGCTGTTTTTT.

The chain is built from TRBV29-1 and TRBJ2-7; 8 positions match TRBD2. J was trimmed by 0 bases and V by 0 bases; bases with no gene match: 10. The CDR3 sequence is 17 residues long. Looked up from germline, CDR1 is SQVTM and CDR2 is ANQGSEA. CDR3 amino acids: CSVEDRFRSGGSYEQYF. In DNA, the CDR3 is TGCAGCGTTGAAGATCGATTTCGGAGCGGGGGCTCCTACGAGCAGTACTTC.

The V gene is TRBV10-1, the J gene TRBJ2-3; D is perhaps TRBD2 (5 bases). Trimming left V 6 bases short and J 5 bases short, with 24 bases between. CDR1 and CDR2 (germline): WNHNN, SYGVQD (reference sequence). The CDR3 extends over 17 amino acids. CDR3 protein: CASRGMSGPPKGDTQYF. The CDR3 DNA reads TGCGCCAGCAGGGGGATGAGCGGTCCTCCAAAGGGAGATACGCAGTATTTT.

The table lists this clone with a count of one. Here the CDR3 DNA reads TGTGCCAGCAGTTTACTAGCGGGAGGAAATAGGAATTGGGAGACCCAGTACTTC. Translating it yields CASSLLAGGNRNWETQYF. The chain couples TRBV27 to TRBJ2-5; TRBD2 aligns across 11 bases. There are 18 residues in the CDR3. V shed 2 bases, J shed 5 bases, and the junction held 13 bases outside the gene matches. Germline V lookup: CDR1 MNHEY, CDR2 SMNVEV (reference sequence).

This clone was recorded only once. This chain uses TRBV6-1 with TRBJ1-4; D is ambiguous. Trimming removed 0 bases at V and 0 bases at J, with 11 bases between. CDR3 size: 17 residues. Germline V gives CDR1 MNHNS, CDR2 SASEGT. This CDR3 is CASSEARESATNEKLFF. For the CDR3, the DNA is TGTGCCAGCAGTGAAGCGAGGGAAAGTGCAACTAATGAAAAACTGTTTTTT.

The CDR3 sequence is CASSSTGSRGETQYF. CDR3 nucleotide sequence: TGTGCCAGCAGTTCAACCGGGAGCCGGGGAGAGACCCAGTACTTC. This chain links TRBV27 with TRBJ2-5; D might be TRBD2 (6 bases). This CDR3 region has 15 residues. Germline lookup yields CDR1 MNHEY and CDR2 SMNVEV (reference sequence). Trimming removed 4 bases at V and 4 bases at J, with 16 bases between.

The chain carries TRBV4-1 and TRBJ2-7, with 8 bases that match TRBD2. The CDR3 is 16 amino acids. Germline assignment: CDR1 MGHRA and CDR2 YSYEKL. V shed 1 base, J shed 3 bases, and the junction held 8 bases outside the gene matches. The CDR3 bases are TGCGCCAGCAGCCAAGGGGCTCGGGAGGGGAACTACGAGCAGTACTTC. Its translation is CASSQGAREGNYEQYF.

This chain joins TRBV27 and TRBJ1-1; the match to TRBD1 covers 10 bases. Germline values: CDR1 MNHEY, CDR2 SMNVEV (reference sequence). The length of the CDR3 is 15 residues. The ends lost 7 bases at V and 1 base at J; junction bases unmatched: 6. CDR3 protein: CASKRDRGPNTEAFF. CDR3 sequence (DNA): TGTGCCAGCAAACGGGACAGGGGTCCGAACACTGAAGCTTTCTTT.

The rearrangement uses TRBV28 and TRBJ1-3; possible D gene TRBD1, 6 bases. The germline V and J ends were trimmed by 3 bases and 3 bases, with 18 bases remaining between them. CDR3 length equals 17 residues. The V gene's germline CDR1 is MDHEN and CDR2 SYDVKM. CDR3 residues: CASSLVMAGEVGNTIYF. CDR3 nucleotide sequence: TGTGCCAGCAGTTTGGTCATGGCAGGGGAAGTTGGAAACACCATATATTTT.

The gene calls are TRBV9 and TRBJ2-2; D remains ambiguous. The V gene's germline CDR1 is SGDLS and CDR2 YYNGEE. Between the trimmed V and J ends, which lost 4 bases and 0 bases, there was a span of 13 bases. CDR3 length equals 16 residues. CDR3 protein: CASSLTRLTNTGELFF. The CDR3 coding sequence is TGTGCCAGCAGCCTGACAAGGCTAACGAACACCGGGGAGCTGTTTTTT.

The gene calls are TRBV19 and TRBJ1-1; D gene unclear. The ends were cut back, 5 bases at V and 1 base at J, with 5 bases in the middle. This CDR3 is built from 12 residues. CDR1 and CDR2 from the germline V gene are LNHDA and SQIVND (reference sequence). The CDR3 spells CASSQQNTEAFF. The CDR3, as DNA: TGTGCCAGTAGTCAACAGAACACTGAAGCTTTCTTT.

This chain links TRBV29-1 with TRBJ2-7; 7 nucleotides line up with TRBD2. This CDR3 has 15 amino acids. Germline assignment: CDR1 SQVTM and CDR2 ANQGSEA. With 3 bases clipped from V and 1 base from J, the junction kept 9 bases outside the gene matches. The CDR3 sequence is CSVEAGDRFSYEQYF. For the CDR3, the DNA is TGCAGCGTTGAGGCGGGAGACAGATTTTCCTACGAGCAGTACTTC.

This chain links TRBV9 with TRBJ1-4; D is uncertain. The CDR3 loop spans 14 amino acids. Trimming took 7 bases from V and 2 from J, leaving 12 bases between them. The germline V gene encodes CDR1 SGDLS and CDR2 YYNGEE. The CDR3 reads CASSQGRTNEKLFF. The CDR3 DNA reads TGTGCCAGCTCCCAAGGGAGGACTAATGAAAAACTGTTTTTT.

This clone was found a few times. The rearrangement uses TRBV29-1 and TRBJ2-5; 12 nucleotides agree with TRBD2. The CDR3 runs to 17 residues. CDR1 is SQVTM, CDR2 ANQGSEA, per germline. V dropped 3 bases and J dropped 1; count of bases not matched to a gene: 9. The CDR3 DNA reads TGCAGCGTTGATGACGTCTTGACTAGCGGGAGCCAAGAGACCCAGTACTTC. Translated, it gives CSVDDVLTSGSQETQYF.

The count of this clone is one. V is TRBV7-2 and J is TRBJ2-6; D is possibly TRBD2 (5 bases). Trimming took 0 bases from V and 0 from J, leaving 24 bases between them. Germline V CDR1 and CDR2: SGHTA, FQGNSA. The length of the CDR3 is 22 residues. CDR3 DNA: TGTGCCAGCAGCTTAGCGATGACGGAGGCCCCCCTCAACTCCTCTGGGGCCAACGTCCTGACTTTC. Its protein product is CASSLAMTEAPLNSSGANVLTF. The full variable domain, with the rest looked up from reference TRBV7-2 and TRBJ2-6, is GAGVSQSPSNKVTEKGKDVELRCDPISGHTALYWYRQSLGQGLEFLIYFQGNSAPDKSGLPSDRFSAERTGGSVSTLTIQRTQQEDSAVYLCASSLAMTEAPLNSSGANVLTFGAGSRLTVL.

This clone occurred once. V gene TRBV7-9 combines with J gene TRBJ2-7; TRBD2 matches 9 bases. The germline CDR1 and CDR2 sequences are SEHNR and FQNEAQ (reference sequence). The CDR3 is 17 residues long. Unmatched junction bases numbered 8, after V lost 1 base and J lost 1 base. The CDR3 DNA is TGTGCCAGCAGCTTAGGGTCACGGACTAGCGAATCCTACGAGCAGTACTTC. It yields the protein CASSLGSRTSESYEQYF. Complete variable domain (other parts from reference TRBV7-9 and TRBJ2-7): DTGVSQNPRHKITKRGQNVTFRCDPISEHNRLYWYRQTLGQGPEFLTYFQNEAQLEKSRLLSDRFSAERPKGSFSTLEIQRTEQGDSAMYLCASSLGSRTSESYEQYFGPGTRLTVT.

CDR3 sequence (DNA): TGTGCCAGCAGCTCGTGCACAGGGGGCACAGATACGCAGTATTTT. Its protein is CASSSCTGGTDTQYF. The chain joins TRBV7-2 to TRBJ2-3, with TRBD1 identical over 7 bases. Germline V gene data show CDR1 as SGHTA and CDR2 as FQGNSA. The CDR3 spans 15 residues. J lost 1 base, V lost 4 bases, and 5 bases had no gene match.

This chain links TRBV30 with TRBJ1-2; TRBD1 matches at 9 bases. Germline lookup yields CDR1 GTSNPN and CDR2 SVGIG (reference sequence). J lost 1 base, V lost 1 base, and 1 base had no gene match. CDR3 length: 14 amino acids. CDR3 DNA: TGTGCCTGGAGTGCGGGACAGGGTAACTATGGCTACACCTTC. Translating gives CAWSAGQGNYGYTF.

V gene TRBV27 combines with J gene TRBJ2-1, with D perhaps matching TRBD1 (6 bases). Germline values: CDR1 MNHEY, CDR2 SMNVEV (reference sequence). V dropped 7 bases and J dropped 2 bases, with 15 bases sitting between them. The CDR3 runs 15 residues. DNA for the CDR3: TGTGCCAGCACGCGCTCGACAGGTGCCTACAATGAGCAGTTCTTC. Translating gives CASTRSTGAYNEQFF.

The chain joins TRBV7-8 to TRBJ2-7, with 11 bases fitting TRBD1. The ends lost 5 bases at V and 4 bases at J; junction bases unmatched: 10. The CDR3 loop spans 16 amino acids. Germline CDR1 SGHVS, CDR2 FQNEAQ. Here the CDR3 DNA reads TGTGCCAGCAGCCCAGGACAGGGGGCTAGTATTTACGAGCAGTACTTC. It translates to CASSPGQGASIYEQYF.

V is TRBV30 and J is TRBJ2-6, with TRBD2 identical over 11 bases. J was trimmed by 4 bases and V by 2 bases; bases with no gene match: 10. The CDR3 sequence is 18 residues long. Germline V gene data show CDR1 as GTSNPN and CDR2 as SVGIG (reference sequence). The CDR3 reads CAWSLPLAGVGGANVLTF. CDR3 coding DNA: TGTGCCTGGAGTCTACCACTAGCGGGAGTAGGAGGGGCCAACGTCCTGACTTTC.

The CDR3 loop reads CASGRGGRTDQPQHF. Here the CDR3 DNA reads TGTGCTTCGGGGCGAGGGGGCCGGACAGATCAGCCCCAGCATTTT. The chain combines TRBV28 with TRBJ1-5; 7 bases agree with TRBD1. Germline assignment: CDR1 MDHEN and CDR2 SYDVKM. The CDR3 loop spans 15 amino acids.

V usage is TRBV28 and J usage is TRBJ2-2, with TRBD2 matching over 7 bases. V gave up 3 bases and J gave up 2 bases; unmatched junction bases: 3. This CDR3 has 15 residues. CDR1 and CDR2 from the germline V gene are MDHEN and SYDVKM. The CDR3: CASSFCGSNTGELFF. The DNA for the CDR3 is TGTGCCAGCAGTTTCTGCGGGAGTAACACCGGGGAGCTGTTTTTT. Together with reference TRBV28 and TRBJ2-2, the CDR3 gives the full variable domain: DVKVTQSSRYLVKRTGEKVFLECVQDMDHENMFWYRQDPGLGLRLIYFSYDVKMKEKGDIPEGYSVSREKKERFSLILESASTNQTSMYLCASSFCGSNTGELFFGEGSRLTVL.

The rearrangement joins TRBV5-6 to TRBJ2-1; D ambiguous. Germline loops: CDR1 SGHDT, CDR2 YYEEEE. The V end was cut by 0 bases, the J end by 8 bases, with 6 bases between. This CDR3 contains 12 residues. CDR3 in amino acids: CASSLAVDEQFF. CDR3 bases: TGTGCCAGCAGCTTGGCAGTCGATGAGCAGTTCTTC.